This note documents a single TCR beta chain sequence. Using immunoSEQ multiplex PCR, the repertoire was profiled, and TCRdb retains in-frame clones only, with some absent. Here the sample spans about 180,000 clones, less than 90% being singletons. The sample belongs to a study of blood T cell repertoires in COVID-19. Study background: Specimens from acute and convalescent COVID-19 originated in the United States, Italy and Spain. T cells, B-cell-depleted T cells, or PBMCs provided the cDNA or gDNA that served as material.

V gave up 4 bases and J gave up 0 bases, with 7 bases separating them. CDR1 is SGHRS and CDR2 is YFSETQ in the germline V gene. The CDR3 length is 13 residues. This clonotype was obtained from a woman between 45 and 65 years old who had recovered from COVID-19. V gene TRBV5-1 combines with J gene TRBJ1-1; TRBD1 might be the D (5 bases). Sample: PBMCs or T cells enriched from blood (not recorded which). CDR3 nucleotide sequence: TGCGCCAGCAGCGCCAGGGTGAACACTGAAGCTTTCTTT. This translates into CASSARVNTEAFF.